Shown below are 13 T cell receptor beta chains from a single sample sequenced in a study of OX40 agonist ivuxolimab in advanced cancers. Produced via immunoSEQ multiplex PCR; TCRdb's table is partial and in-frame only. Of about 48,000 clones listed, 70% to 90% were seen once; the top ten hold about 10%. The sample here was CD4+ or CD8+ T cells sorted from blood, taken in a trial of the OX40 agonist ivuxolimab. The receptors shown here come from an adult with an advanced solid tumor such as melanoma, head and neck, liver or kidney cancer.

This clone appeared once. This chain connects TRBV9 to TRBJ1-1; D remains ambiguous. In germline, CDR1 is SGDLS, CDR2 YYNGEE. The CDR3 runs 14 residues. Trimming stripped 0 bases from V and 6 bases from J, with 12 bases between. CDR3 sequence (DNA): TGTGCCAGCAGCGTAGGGTCCCTGGACGCTGAAGCTTTCTTT. Translating it yields CASSVGSLDAEAFF.

CDR3 in amino acids: CASSVGSEASYEQYF. The CDR3 region has the DNA TGTGCCAGCAGCGTAGGATCGGAGGCCTCATACGAGCAGTACTTC. The chain has TRBV9 and TRBJ2-7, with D possibly being TRBD2 (5 bases). The V gene lost 0 bases and the J gene lost 4 bases, with 14 bases spanning the gap. Germline CDR1 is SGDLS and CDR2 is YYNGEE. The CDR3 is made up of 15 amino acids.

The chain is built from TRBV28 and TRBJ2-7; TRBD1 aligns across 10 bases. The length of the CDR3 is 15 residues. The ends lost 4 bases at V and 6 bases at J; junction bases unmatched: 9. From germline, CDR1 is MDHEN and CDR2 SYDVKM. In DNA, the CDR3 is TGTGCCAGCAGTTCCGTAGGGACAGGGGTCGGCGAGCAGTACTTC. Translated, it gives CASSSVGTGVGEQYF.

The chain carries TRBV11-2 and TRBJ1-4; D is perhaps TRBD1 (6 bases). This CDR3 region has 16 residues. The germline CDR1 and CDR2 sequences are SGHAT and FQNNGV. V was pared by 1 base and J by 8 bases, with 17 bases between. The CDR3 is CASSLGGGGHIEKLFF. The CDR3 nucleotides are TGTGCCAGCAGCTTAGGGGGCGGGGGGCACATCGAAAAACTGTTTTTT.

V gene TRBV7-9 combines with J gene TRBJ2-3; 9 bases map to TRBD2. V was pared by 5 bases and J by 4 bases, with 10 bases of the junction left unmatched. Germline assignment: CDR1 SEHNR and CDR2 FQNEAQ (reference sequence). The CDR3 contains 16 residues. The DNA for the CDR3 is TGTGCCAGCAGCCCCCGTGGCGGGGGGGCGGCAGATACGCAGTATTTT. Residues: CASSPRGGGAADTQYF.

This clone occurred once. The junction shows a germline mismatch at one end, possibly a read error. The chain recombines TRBV7-7 with TRBJ2-1, with 12 positions matching TRBD1. The CDR3 has 15 amino acids. Per germline, CDR1 SSHAT and CDR2 FNYEAQ (reference sequence). CDR3 sequence reads: CASSQGTGGLGEQFF. The CDR3 nucleotides read TGTGCTAGCAGCCAAGGGACAGGGGGCTTGGGTGAGCAGTTCTTC.

V usage is TRBV28 and J usage is TRBJ1-5, with D unresolved. Germline V CDR1 and CDR2: MDHEN, SYDVKM. CDR3 size: 14 residues. V was shortened by 3 bases and J by 4 bases, with 10 bases between the two germline ends. Written as DNA, the CDR3 is TGTGCCAGCAGTTTCCCGAGAGGGAATCAGCCCCAGCATTTT. Its protein is CASSFPRGNQPQHF.

This clone has a handful of counts. The chain couples TRBV6-1 to TRBJ2-7; D not certain. CDR3 length: 15 amino acids. V was clipped by 6 bases and J by 6 bases, with 21 bases between them. Per the germline V gene, CDR1 is MNHNS and CDR2 is SASEGT. CDR3 coding DNA: TGTGCCAGCAGCCCCCCCGGGCGATCTTCGGTCGAGCAGTACTTC. Protein sequence: CASSPPGRSSVEQYF.

The chain recombines TRBV9 with TRBJ2-2; 8 bases match TRBD2. Losses at the gene ends were 4 bases for V and 10 bases for J; bases not matched to a gene: 18. Germline V gives CDR1 SGDLS, CDR2 YYNGEE. The CDR3 length is 17 residues. The CDR3 reads CASSSRLAGGRSPELFF. Written as DNA, the CDR3 is TGTGCCAGCAGCTCCCGATTGGCGGGGGGCCGGAGTCCGGAGCTGTTTTTT.

To note about this clone: Mismatch with germline at one junction end may stem from a read error. CDR3 sequence reads: CASSSRGHTEVFF. The CDR3 coding sequence is TGTGCCAGCAGCTCAAGGGGGCATACTGAAGTTTTCTTT. The gene calls are TRBV11-3 and TRBJ1-1, with 7 bases aligning to TRBD1. Germline V gene lookup returns CDR1 SGHNT and CDR2 YENEEA. The CDR3 runs to 13 residues.

The gene calls are TRBV15 and TRBJ2-1; 13 bases map to TRBD2. J gave up 7 bases and V 4 bases, and 4 bases lay outside the gene matches. The CDR3 has 15 residues. Germline V gene sequence: CDR1 LNHNV, CDR2 YYDKDF (reference sequence). CDR3 in DNA: TGTGCCACCAGCACAGGACTAGCGGGAGCGAATGAGCAGTTCTTC. Protein: CATSTGLAGANEQFF.

V is TRBV7-6 and J is TRBJ2-7, with 9 bases that match TRBD1. V dropped 5 bases and J dropped 4; count of bases not matched to a gene: 15. The CDR3 covers 17 residues. Looked up from germline, CDR1 is SGHVS and CDR2 is FNYEAQ. CDR3 loop: CASSPSRGQGSQYEQYF. CDR3 sequence (DNA): TGTGCCAGCAGCCCGAGTCGGGGACAGGGCTCCCAATACGAGCAGTACTTC.

This chain uses TRBV7-9 with TRBJ2-2; weak D call: TRBD2 (6 bases). The V and J ends lost 5 bases and 4 bases respectively, with 14 bases between them. The CDR3 has 15 amino acids. Germline CDR1 reads SEHNR; CDR2 reads FQNEAQ (reference sequence). CDR3 sequence: CASSVAGRVTGELFF. The CDR3 bases are TGTGCCAGCAGCGTCGCGGGAAGGGTCACCGGGGAGCTGTTTTTT.